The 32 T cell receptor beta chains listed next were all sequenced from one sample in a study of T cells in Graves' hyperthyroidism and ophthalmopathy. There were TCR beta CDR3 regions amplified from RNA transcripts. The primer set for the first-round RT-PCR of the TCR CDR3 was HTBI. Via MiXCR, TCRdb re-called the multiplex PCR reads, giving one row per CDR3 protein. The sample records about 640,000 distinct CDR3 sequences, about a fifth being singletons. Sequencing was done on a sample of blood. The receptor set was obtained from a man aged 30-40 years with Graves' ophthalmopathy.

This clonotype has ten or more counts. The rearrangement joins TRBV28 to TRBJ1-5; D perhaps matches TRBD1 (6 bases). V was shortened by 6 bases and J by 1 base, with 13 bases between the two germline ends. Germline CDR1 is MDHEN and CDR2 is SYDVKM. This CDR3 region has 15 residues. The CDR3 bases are TGTGCCAGCAGCGGCGGGGACATAAGCAATCAGCCCCAGCATTTT. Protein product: CASSGGDISNQPQHF.

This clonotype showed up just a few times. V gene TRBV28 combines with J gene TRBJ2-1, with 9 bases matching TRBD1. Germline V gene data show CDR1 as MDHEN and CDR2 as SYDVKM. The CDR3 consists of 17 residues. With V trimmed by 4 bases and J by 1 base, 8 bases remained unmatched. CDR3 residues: CASSSQGTGYSYNEQFF. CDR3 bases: TGTGCCAGCAGTTCCCAAGGGACAGGGTATTCCTACAATGAGCAGTTCTTC.

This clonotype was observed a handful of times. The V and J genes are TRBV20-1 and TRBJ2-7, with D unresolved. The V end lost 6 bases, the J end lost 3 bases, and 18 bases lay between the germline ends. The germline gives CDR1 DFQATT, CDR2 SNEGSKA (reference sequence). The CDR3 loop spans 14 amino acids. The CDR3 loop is CSARSTRERYEQYF. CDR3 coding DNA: TGCAGTGCCCGTTCCACGAGAGAGCGCTACGAGCAGTACTTC.

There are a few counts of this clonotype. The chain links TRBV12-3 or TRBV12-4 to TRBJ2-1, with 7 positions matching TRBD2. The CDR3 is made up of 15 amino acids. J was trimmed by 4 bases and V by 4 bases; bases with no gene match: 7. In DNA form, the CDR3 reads TGTGCCAGCAGTTACGGGGAGGGCTTGTACAATGAGCAGTTCTTC. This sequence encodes CASSYGEGLYNEQFF.

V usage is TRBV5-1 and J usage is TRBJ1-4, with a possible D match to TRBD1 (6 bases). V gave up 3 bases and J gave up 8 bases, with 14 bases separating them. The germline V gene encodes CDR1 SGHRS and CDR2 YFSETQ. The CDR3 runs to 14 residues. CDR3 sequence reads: CASSSKGGGEKLFF. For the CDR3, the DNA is TGCGCCAGCAGCTCGAAGGGTGGGGGCGAAAAACTGTTTTTT. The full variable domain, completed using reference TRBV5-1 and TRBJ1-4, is KAGVTQTPRYLIKTRGQQVTLSCSPISGHRSVSWYQQTPGQGLQFLFEYFSETQRNKGNFPGRFSGRQFSNSRSEMNVSTLELGDSALYLCASSSKGGGEKLFFGSGTQLSVL.

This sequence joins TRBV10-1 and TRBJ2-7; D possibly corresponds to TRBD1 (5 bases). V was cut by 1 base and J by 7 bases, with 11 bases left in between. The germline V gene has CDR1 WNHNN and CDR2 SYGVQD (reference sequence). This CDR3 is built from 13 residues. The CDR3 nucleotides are TGCGCCAGCAGTGAGTACGACGCAGGGGAGCAGTACTTC. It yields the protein CASSEYDAGEQYF.

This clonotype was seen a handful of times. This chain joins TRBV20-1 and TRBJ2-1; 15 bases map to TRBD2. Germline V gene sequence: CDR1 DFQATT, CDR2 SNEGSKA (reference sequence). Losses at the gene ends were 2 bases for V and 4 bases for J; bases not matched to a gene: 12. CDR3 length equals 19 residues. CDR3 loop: CSARSGLAGGRGGYNEQFF. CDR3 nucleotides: TGCAGTGCTAGATCGGGACTAGCGGGAGGACGGGGGGGTTACAATGAGCAGTTCTTC.

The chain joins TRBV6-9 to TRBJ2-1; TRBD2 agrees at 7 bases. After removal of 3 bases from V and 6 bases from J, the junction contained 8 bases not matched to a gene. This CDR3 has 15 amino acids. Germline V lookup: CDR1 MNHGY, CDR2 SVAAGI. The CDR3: CASSYGSGGRNEQFF. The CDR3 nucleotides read TGTGCCAGCAGTTACGGGTCGGGAGGACGCAATGAGCAGTTCTTC.

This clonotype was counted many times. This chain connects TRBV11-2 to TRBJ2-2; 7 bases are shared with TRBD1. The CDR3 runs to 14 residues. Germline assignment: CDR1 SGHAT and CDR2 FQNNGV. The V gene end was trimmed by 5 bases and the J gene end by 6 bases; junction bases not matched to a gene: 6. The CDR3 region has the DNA TGTGCCAGCAGCCTACAACAGGGGCCCGGGGAGCTGTTTTTT. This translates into CASSLQQGPGELFF.

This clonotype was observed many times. DNA of the CDR3: TGTGCCAGCAGCCAATTGGGGGGAGGTGAAGCTTTCTTT. Translation gives CASSQLGGGEAFF. The V call is TRBV3-1, the J call TRBJ1-1, with D perhaps matching TRBD1 (5 bases). From germline, CDR1 is LGHDT and CDR2 YNNKEL (reference sequence). The CDR3 is 13 residues long. The ends were cut back, 2 bases at V and 7 bases at J, with 11 bases in the middle. Using reference TRBV3-1 and TRBJ1-1 for the parts outside the CDR3, the full variable domain is DTAVSQTPKYLVTQMGNDKSIKCEQNLGHDTMYWYKQDSKKFLKIMFSYNNKELIINETVPNRFSPKSPDKAHLNLHINSLELGDSAVYFCASSQLGGGEAFFGQGTRLTVV.

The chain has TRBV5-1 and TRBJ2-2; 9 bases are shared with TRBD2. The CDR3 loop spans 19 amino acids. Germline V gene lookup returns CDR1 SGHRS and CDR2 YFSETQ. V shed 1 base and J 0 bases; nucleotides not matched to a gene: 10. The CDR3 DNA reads TGCGCCAGCAGCTTGAAGTCGCTAGCGGGGACCGCGAACACCGGGGAGCTGTTTTTT. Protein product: CASSLKSLAGTANTGELFF. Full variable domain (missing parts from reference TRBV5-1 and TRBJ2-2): KAGVTQTPRYLIKTRGQQVTLSCSPISGHRSVSWYQQTPGQGLQFLFEYFSETQRNKGNFPGRFSGRQFSNSRSEMNVSTLELGDSALYLCASSLKSLAGTANTGELFFGEGSRLTVL.

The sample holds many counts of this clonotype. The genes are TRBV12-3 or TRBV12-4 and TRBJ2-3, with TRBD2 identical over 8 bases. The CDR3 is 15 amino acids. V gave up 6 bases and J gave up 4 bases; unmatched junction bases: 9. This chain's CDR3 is CASRRLASTSDTQYF. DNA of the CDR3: TGTGCCAGCAGGAGACTAGCGTCAACGTCAGATACGCAGTATTTT.

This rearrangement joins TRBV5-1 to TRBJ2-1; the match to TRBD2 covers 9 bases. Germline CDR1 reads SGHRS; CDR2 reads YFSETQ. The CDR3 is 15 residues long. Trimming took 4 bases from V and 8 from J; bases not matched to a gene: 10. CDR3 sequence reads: CASSPGTSLWDEQFF. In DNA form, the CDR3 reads TGCGCCAGCAGCCCGGGGACTAGCTTATGGGATGAGCAGTTCTTC.

The CDR3 reads CSARGDTFNNEQFF. In nucleotides, the CDR3 is TGCAGTGCTAGAGGGGACACCTTTAACAATGAGCAGTTCTTC. V usage is TRBV20-1 and J usage is TRBJ2-1; D may be TRBD1 (6 bases). Per germline, CDR1 DFQATT and CDR2 SNEGSKA (reference sequence). V shed 1 base and J shed 5 bases, with 12 bases lying between them. The CDR3 consists of 14 residues.

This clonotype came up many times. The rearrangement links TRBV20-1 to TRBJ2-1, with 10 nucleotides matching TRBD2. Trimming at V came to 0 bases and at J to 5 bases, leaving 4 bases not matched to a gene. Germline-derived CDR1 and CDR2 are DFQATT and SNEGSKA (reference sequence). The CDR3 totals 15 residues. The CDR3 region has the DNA TGCAGTGCTAGAGATGGTCTAGCGGGGGACAATGAGCAGTTCTTC. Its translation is CSARDGLAGDNEQFF.

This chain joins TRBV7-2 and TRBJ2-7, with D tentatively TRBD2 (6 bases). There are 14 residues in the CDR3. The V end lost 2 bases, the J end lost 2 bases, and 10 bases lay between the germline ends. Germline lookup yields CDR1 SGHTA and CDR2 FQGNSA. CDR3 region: CASSLWRGTYEQYF. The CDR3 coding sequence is TGTGCCAGCAGCTTATGGAGGGGCACCTACGAGCAGTACTTC.

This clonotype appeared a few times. For the CDR3, the DNA is TGCGCCAGCAGTGGGGGACTAGCGGGAACCGGGGAGCTGTTTTTT. Translating gives CASSGGLAGTGELFF. The V call is TRBV10-1, the J call TRBJ2-2; TRBD2 matches at 13 bases. The V gene's germline CDR1 is WNHNN and CDR2 SYGVQD (reference sequence). V lost 4 bases and J lost 5; bases outside the gene matches: 1. There are 15 residues in the CDR3.

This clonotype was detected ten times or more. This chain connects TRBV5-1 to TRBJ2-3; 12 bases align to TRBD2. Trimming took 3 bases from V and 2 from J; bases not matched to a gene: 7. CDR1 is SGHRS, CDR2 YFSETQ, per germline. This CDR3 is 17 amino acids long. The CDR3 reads CASSSTTSGSATDTQYF. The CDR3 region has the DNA TGCGCCAGCAGCTCTACGACTAGCGGGAGTGCCACAGATACGCAGTATTTT.

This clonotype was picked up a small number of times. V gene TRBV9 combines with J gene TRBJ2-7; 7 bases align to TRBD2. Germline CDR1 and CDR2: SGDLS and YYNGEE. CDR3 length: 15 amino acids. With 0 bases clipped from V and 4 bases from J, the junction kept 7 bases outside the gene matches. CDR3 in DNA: TGTGCCAGCAGCGTAGGTACCAGCGGGATGTACGAGCAGTACTTC. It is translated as CASSVGTSGMYEQYF.

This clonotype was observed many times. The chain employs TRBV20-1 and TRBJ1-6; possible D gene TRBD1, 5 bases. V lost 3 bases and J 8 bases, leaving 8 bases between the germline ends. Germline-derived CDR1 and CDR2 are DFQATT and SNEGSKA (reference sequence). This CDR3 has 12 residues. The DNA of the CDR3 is TGCAGTGCTAGGGGGGGGGATTCACCCCTCCACTTT. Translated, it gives CSARGGDSPLHF.

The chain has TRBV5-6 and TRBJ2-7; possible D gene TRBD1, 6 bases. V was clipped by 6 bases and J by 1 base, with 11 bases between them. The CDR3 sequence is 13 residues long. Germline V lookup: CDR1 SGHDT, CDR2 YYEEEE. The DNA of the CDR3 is TGTGCCAGCATTCTACAGGGTTCCTACGAGCAGTACTTC. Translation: CASILQGSYEQYF.

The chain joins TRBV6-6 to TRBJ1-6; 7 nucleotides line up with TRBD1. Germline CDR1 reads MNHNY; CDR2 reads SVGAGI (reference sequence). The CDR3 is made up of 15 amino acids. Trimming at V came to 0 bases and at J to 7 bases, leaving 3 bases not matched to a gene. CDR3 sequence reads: CASSYSTGYNSPLHF. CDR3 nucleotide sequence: TGTGCCAGCAGTTACTCGACAGGGTACAATTCACCCCTCCACTTT.

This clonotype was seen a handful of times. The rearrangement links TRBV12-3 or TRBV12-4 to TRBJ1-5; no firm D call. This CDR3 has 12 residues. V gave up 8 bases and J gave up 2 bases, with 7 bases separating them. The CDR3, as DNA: TGTGCCAGCGGGCCAGGCAATCAGCCCCAGCATTTT. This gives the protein CASGPGNQPQHF.

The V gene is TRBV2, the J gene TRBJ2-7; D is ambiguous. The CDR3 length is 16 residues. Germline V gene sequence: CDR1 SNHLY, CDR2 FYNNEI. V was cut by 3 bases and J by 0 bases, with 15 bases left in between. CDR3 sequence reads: CASSDTPTWSSYEQYF. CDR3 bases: TGTGCCAGCAGTGACACCCCCACTTGGAGCTCCTACGAGCAGTACTTC.

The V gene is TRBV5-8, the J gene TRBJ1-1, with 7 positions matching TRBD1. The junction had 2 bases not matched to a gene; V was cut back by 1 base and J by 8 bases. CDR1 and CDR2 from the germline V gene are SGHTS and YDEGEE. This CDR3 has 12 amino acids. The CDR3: CASSLTGVEAFF. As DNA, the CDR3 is TGTGCCAGCAGCTTGACAGGGGTCGAAGCTTTCTTT.

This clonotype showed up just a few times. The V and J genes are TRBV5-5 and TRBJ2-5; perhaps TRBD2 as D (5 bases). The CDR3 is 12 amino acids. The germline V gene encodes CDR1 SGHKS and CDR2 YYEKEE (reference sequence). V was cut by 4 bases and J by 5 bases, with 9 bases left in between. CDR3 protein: CASSDLAETQYF. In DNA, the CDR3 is TGTGCCAGCAGCGACTTAGCGGAGACCCAGTACTTC.

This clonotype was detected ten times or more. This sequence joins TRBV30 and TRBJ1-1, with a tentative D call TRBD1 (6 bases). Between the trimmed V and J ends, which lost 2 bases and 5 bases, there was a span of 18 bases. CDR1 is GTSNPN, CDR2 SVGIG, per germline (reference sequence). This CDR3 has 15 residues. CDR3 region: CAWSHATGSSTEAFF. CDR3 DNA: TGTGCCTGGAGTCATGCAACAGGGAGTTCAACTGAAGCTTTCTTT.

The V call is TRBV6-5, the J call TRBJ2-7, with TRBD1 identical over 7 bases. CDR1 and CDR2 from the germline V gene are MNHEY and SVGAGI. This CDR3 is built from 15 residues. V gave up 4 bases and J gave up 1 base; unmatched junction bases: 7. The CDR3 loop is CASSSPTGRSYEQYF. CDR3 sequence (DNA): TGTGCCAGCAGTTCTCCGACAGGGCGATCCTACGAGCAGTACTTC.

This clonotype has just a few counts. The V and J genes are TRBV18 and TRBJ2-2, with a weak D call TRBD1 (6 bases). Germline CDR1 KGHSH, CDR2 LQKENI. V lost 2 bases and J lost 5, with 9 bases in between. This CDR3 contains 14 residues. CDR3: CASSPNTGTGELFF. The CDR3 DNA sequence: TGTGCCAGCTCACCAAACACAGGGACCGGGGAGCTGTTTTTT.

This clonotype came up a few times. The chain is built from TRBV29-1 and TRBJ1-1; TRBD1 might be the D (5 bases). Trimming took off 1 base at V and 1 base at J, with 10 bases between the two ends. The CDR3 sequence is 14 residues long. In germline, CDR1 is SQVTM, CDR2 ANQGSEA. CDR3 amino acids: CSVEGAGANTEAFF. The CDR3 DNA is TGCAGCGTTGAAGGAGCCGGGGCGAACACTGAAGCTTTCTTT.

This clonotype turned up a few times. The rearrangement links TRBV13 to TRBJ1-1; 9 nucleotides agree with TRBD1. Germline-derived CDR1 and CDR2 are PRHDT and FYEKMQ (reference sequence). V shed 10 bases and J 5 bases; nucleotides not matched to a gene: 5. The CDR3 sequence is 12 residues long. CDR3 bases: TGTGCCACCACAGGGGGCGAAACTGAAGCTTTCTTT. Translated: CATTGGETEAFF.

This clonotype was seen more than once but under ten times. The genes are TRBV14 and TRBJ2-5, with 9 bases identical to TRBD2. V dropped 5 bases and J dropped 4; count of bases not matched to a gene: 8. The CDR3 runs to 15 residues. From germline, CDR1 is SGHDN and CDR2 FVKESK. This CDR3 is CASSYIAGVRETQYF. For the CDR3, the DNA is TGTGCCAGCAGCTACATAGCGGGAGTCAGAGAGACCCAGTACTTC.